This TCR beta chain was found in a study of cytomegalovirus exposure and HLA in healthy donors. Findings and caveats of the study: The finding came from a later analysis; first-cohort TCR clusters tended to co-occur in the 110 or so validation repertoires. Investigators reported more than 150 TCR beta chains as tied to cytomegalovirus. Most TCR sequences proved rare, with some public TCRs found in many donors.

With regard to this clone: Its antigen is not identified.

The method was immunoSEQ multiplex PCR; TCRdb's version includes in-frame clones alone and lacks a portion of them. The table includes a few hundred thousand clones, nearly 90% detected once. There are 15 residues in the CDR3. The V gene end was trimmed by 3 bases and the J gene end by 7 bases; junction bases not matched to a gene: 8. The germline V gene encodes CDR1 SGHNT and CDR2 YYREEE (reference sequence). Sequenced material: PBMCs. This sequence was found in a woman aged 18-35 years in good health and CMV-seronegative. This rearrangement joins TRBV5-4 to TRBJ1-4; 8 bases agree with TRBD1. This CDR3 reads CASSSRGRGREKLFF. The CDR3 region has the DNA TGTGCCAGCAGCTCCCGAGGCAGGGGGCGTGAAAAACTGTTTTTT.